This T cell receptor beta chain was recovered during a study of identical twins. This clonotype showed up many times. CDR1 is LGHDT, CDR2 YNNKEL, per germline (reference sequence). The CDR3 spans 19 residues. Deletions cut 1 base from V and 1 base from J, with 20 bases between. The donors were all healthy and Caucasian. TCRdb re-derived calls from the 5' RACE reads in MiXCR, one entry per CDR3 protein. The data show 200,000 to 250,000 distinct CDR3 sequences, 6% to 9% seen once. The sample also formed part of further work on yellow fever vaccine responses in identical twins. That paper states: It has been reported that, in twins, the vaccine T cell response seemed partly convergent and partly personalized.

The origin of this receptor is a young woman in good health. The chain joins TRBV3-1 to TRBJ2-1, with a possible D match to TRBD2 (6 bases). Sequenced input: memory (CD45RO+) T cells sorted from blood. The CDR3 DNA reads TGTGCCAGCAGCCAAGGGTCCACTAGCTTGGTTGGGTCCTACAATGAGCAGTTCTTC. It specifies CASSQGSTSLVGSYNEQFF.